This T cell receptor (beta chain) was recorded in a study of identical twins. The CDR3 is 16 amino acids. V shed 6 bases and J shed 0 bases, with 15 bases lying between them. CDR1 and CDR2 (germline): MNHNS, SASEGT. TCRdb re-called the 5' RACE reads through MiXCR, storing one row per CDR3 protein. Here the sample spans some 900,000 distinct CDR3 sequences, 9% to 15% being singletons. This sample also appeared in a second study, on yellow fever vaccine responses in identical twins.

The sequence came from a woman aged 18-30 years in good health. What was sequenced was PBMCs. This sequence joins TRBV6-1 and TRBJ2-1; no reliable D call. CDR3 DNA sequence: TGTGCCAGCAGGAGTTTCAGCCGGAGCTCCTACAATGAGCAGTTCTTC. The encoded protein is CASRSFSRSSYNEQFF.